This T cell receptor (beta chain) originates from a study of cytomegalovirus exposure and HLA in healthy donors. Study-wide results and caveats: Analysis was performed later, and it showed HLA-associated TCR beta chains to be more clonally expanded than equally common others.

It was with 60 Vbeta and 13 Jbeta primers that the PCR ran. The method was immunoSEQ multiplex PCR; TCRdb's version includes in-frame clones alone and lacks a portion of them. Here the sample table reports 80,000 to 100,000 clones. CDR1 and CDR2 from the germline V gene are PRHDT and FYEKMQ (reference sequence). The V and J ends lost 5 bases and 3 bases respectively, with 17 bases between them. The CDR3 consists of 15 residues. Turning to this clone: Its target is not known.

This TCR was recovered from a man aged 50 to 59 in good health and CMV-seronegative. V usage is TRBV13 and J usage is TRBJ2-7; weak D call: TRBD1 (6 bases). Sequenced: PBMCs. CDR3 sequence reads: CASSPSWDTDYEQYF. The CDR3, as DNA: TGTGCCAGCAGCCCCTCCTGGGACACCGACTACGAGCAGTACTTC.